Sequencing of this T cell receptor beta chain was carried out in a study of T cell responses to AZD1222 COVID-19 vaccine (dated by TCRdb to 2020 to 2022). The study in broad terms: AZD1222 recipients with second doses at about 4 weeks or about 12 weeks were pooled, because spike-specific TCR depth and breadth did not differ between schedules. A total of 240 or so trial participants underwent TCR sequencing, of whom about 200 had received two doses of AZD1222 and around 26 had received two doses of the MenACWY control vaccine. Trial participants were enrolled by age into 18-55, 56-69 and 70-plus year subgroups, with roughly 160, 29 and 62 TCR-sequenced participants respectively.

The CDR3 regions of human TCRbeta chains were analyzed by immunosequencing. Per the original workflow: Repertoire TCRs were matched against a reference library of SARS-CoV-2-specific TCRs generated with the MIRA antigen-specificity platform. Breadth meant the fraction of unique TCRs that were SARS-CoV-2-associated, whereas depth meant the fraction of total T cells that were SARS-CoV-2-associated. Using the MIRA data, every spike-specific TCR was mapped to the spike region that the TCR reacted to and assigned to either a CD4 or a CD8 class. Log10-transformed breadth and depth values were compared by one-way ANOVA with Sidak's multiple comparisons tests. In its TCRdb copy, this immuneACCESS table keeps in-frame sequences only and misses some clones. Where compared with another copy, unresolved V genes explain less than half of these, and the others have no known cause. V and J calls and clone size are copied from that table; D and trimming were computed from the DNA. Across this sample there are roughly 100,000 clones, with roughly 90% seen only once. The ten largest clones represent 26% of the sample.

The sample's time point label is to be understood as: baseline before first vaccination. The vaccinee samples were drawn from two UK trials, COV001 and COV002, one of which was a single-blind randomized controlled phase 2/3 trial testing AZD1222 (ChAdOx1 nCoV-19) in healthy adults. Trial participant PBMC samples were collected at day 0 and day 28 after the second dose for TCRbeta chain sequencing. Of note for this clone: The clone's antigen remains unknown. Base-call qualities are not available, and no considerably larger clone is one nucleotide away.

After removal of 2 bases from V and 2 bases from J, the junction retains 5 bases not matched to a gene. The CDR3 starts with the cysteine, ends with the phenylalanine, and has 16 residues. The sequence is cut down to CDR3 DNA, 48 bases in frame from base 1. CDR1 and CDR2 were assigned from the germline V gene as MNHEY and SVGAGI. What the authors observed across the whole study: Epitopes outside the regions mutated in the B.1.351 and B.1.1.7 variants were reportedly recognized by nearly half of the unique spike-specific TCRs. The 56-69-year group was small, and its depth increase did not reach significance, likely because of low power. The vaccine-associated CD4 TCRs covered the entire spike protein, and the dominant responses fell in regions 160-218 and 743-854. After two AZD1222 doses, spike-specific TCR breadth and depth were significantly higher than at day 0 and than in MenACWY recipients. Most participants were white British and females outnumbered males, and the authors suggested that clonal diversity may have been underestimated. Conclusions about previously exposed vaccinees are limited because only six or seven AZD1222 recipients were SARS-CoV-2 seropositive at baseline. No day 14 peak-response samples were available, so repertoires were characterized only after the peak T cell response.

The clonotype comes from an adult in good health. The material was peripheral blood, obtained on day 0 of AZD1222 vaccination. The chain was built from TRBV6-5 and TRBJ2-7; TRBD2 agrees with 11 junctional bases. The nucleotide sequence is TGTGCCAGCAGTTACGGGACTAGCGGTAATCCCTACGAGCAGTACTTC. Its amino acids are CASSYGTSGNPYEQYF.